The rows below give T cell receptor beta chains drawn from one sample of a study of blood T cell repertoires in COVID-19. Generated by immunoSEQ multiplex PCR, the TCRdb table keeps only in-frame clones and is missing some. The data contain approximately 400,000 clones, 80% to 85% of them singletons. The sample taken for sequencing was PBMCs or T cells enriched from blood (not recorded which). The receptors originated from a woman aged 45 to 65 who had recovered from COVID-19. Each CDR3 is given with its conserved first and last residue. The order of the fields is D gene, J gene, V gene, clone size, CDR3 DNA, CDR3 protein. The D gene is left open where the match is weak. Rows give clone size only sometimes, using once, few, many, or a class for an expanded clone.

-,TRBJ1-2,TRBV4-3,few,TGCGCCAGCAGCCAAGACGGAGGTAGTGGCTACACCTTC,CASSQDGGSGYTF
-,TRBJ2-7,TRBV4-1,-,TGCGCCAGCAGCCAAGAGCCGAGGGTCCCCTACGAGCAGTACTTC,CASSQEPRVPYEQYF
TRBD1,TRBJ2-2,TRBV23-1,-,TGCGCCAGTTTAAGGACAGGGGGTTCTCCGAACACCGGGGAGCTGTTTTTT,CASLRTGGSPNTGELFF
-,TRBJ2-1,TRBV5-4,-,TGTGCCAGCAGCTTCGGGACTTACAATGAGCAGTTCTTC,CASSFGTYNEQFF
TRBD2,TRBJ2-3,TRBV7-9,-,TGTGCCAGCAGCTCATCAACCCAACTAGCGGGAAATACAGATACGCAGTATTTT,CASSSSTQLAGNTDTQYF
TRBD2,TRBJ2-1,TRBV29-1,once,TGCAGCGTTGAATGGGAGGGCAAGCACAATGAGCAGTTCTTC,CSVEWEGKHNEQFF
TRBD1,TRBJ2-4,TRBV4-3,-,TGCGCCAGCAGCCAAGATCTCACAGGGGGAGGCAAAAACATTCAGTACTTC,CASSQDLTGGGKNIQYF
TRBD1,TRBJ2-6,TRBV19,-,TGTGCCAGTAGTGCCTTGGGACAGGTGGGCTCTGGGGCCAACGTCCTGACTTTC,CASSALGQVGSGANVLTF
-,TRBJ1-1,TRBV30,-,TGTGCCTGGAGTAGGCTCGGCGGGGATAAGAAAGCTTTCTTT,CAWSRLGGDKKAFF
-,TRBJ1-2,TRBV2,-,TGTGCCAGCAGTGAATTAGGAGGTAACTATGGCTACACCTTC,CASSELGGNYGYTF
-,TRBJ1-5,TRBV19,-,TGTGCCAGTAGTATAGGACAGTATAGCAATCAGCCCCAGCATTTT,CASSIGQYSNQPQHF
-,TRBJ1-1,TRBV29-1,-,TGCAGCGCCCGAACGGACACGAACACTGAAGCTTTCTTT,CSARTDTNTEAFF
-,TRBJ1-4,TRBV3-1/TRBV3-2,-,TGTGCCAGCAGCCCAATGGGGGACACAAATGAAAAACTGTTTTTT,CASSPMGDTNEKLFF
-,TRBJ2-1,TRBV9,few,TGTGCCAGCAGCGTAGTTGGCAGAAGCTCCTACAATGAGCAGTTCTTC,CASSVVGRSSYNEQFF
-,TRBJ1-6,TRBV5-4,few,TGTGCCAGCAGTAGCGGGCGGACGACAAATTCACCCCTCCACTTT,CASSSGRTTNSPLHF
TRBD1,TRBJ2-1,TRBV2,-,TGTGCCAGCACCCCGGGACAGGGCCCTCACAATGAGCAGTTCTTC,CASTPGQGPHNEQFF
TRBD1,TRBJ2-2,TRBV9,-,TGTGCCAGCAGCGCTCAGACAGGGGGCACCGGGGAGCTGTTTTTT,CASSAQTGGTGELFF
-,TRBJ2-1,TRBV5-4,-,TGTGCCAGCAGCTTGGTCGGGTCTCAAGCCAATGAGCAGTTCTTC,CASSLVGSQANEQFF
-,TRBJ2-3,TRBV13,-,TGTGCCAGCAGCTGGGGGGTTGGGGGAACCACAGATACGCAGTATTTT,CASSWGVGGTTDTQYF
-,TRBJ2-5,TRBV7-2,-,TGTGCCAGCAGCTCCCTACCACAAGAGACCCAGTACTTC,CASSSLPQETQYF
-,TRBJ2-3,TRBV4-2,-,TGTGCCAGCAGCCAAGAAGGGCGGGGGCTAAAAGATACGCAGTATTTT,CASSQEGRGLKDTQYF
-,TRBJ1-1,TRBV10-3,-,TGTGCCATCAGTGCAGGGGCGAACACTGAAGCTTTCTTT,CAISAGANTEAFF
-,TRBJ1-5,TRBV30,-,TGTGCCTGGAGTGTAGGAACAGGGAATCAGCCCCAGCATTTT,CAWSVGTGNQPQHF
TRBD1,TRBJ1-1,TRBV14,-,TGTGCCAGCAGCCACGCTTTGGACAGGTTGAACACTGAAGCTTTCTTT,CASSHALDRLNTEAFF
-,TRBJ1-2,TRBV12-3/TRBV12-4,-,TGTGCCAGCAGTTTAGGGAGGGACTATGGCTACACCTTC,CASSLGRDYGYTF
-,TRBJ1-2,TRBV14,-,TGTGCCAGCCTCAGATCTCGGGGAAACGAGGTCTATGGCTACACCTTC,CASLRSRGNEVYGYTF
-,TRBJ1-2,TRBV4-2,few,TGTGCCAGCAGCCAGACTCTCGGGGACACGATTAACTATGGCTACACCTTC,CASSQTLGDTINYGYTF
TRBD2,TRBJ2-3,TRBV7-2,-,TGTGCCAGCAGCTTAGTAAGGACTAGCGGGGGCACAGATACGCAGTATTTT,CASSLVRTSGGTDTQYF
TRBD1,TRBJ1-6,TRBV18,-,TGTGCCAGCTCACCGGGACAGGGTGATAATTCACCCCTCCACTTT,CASSPGQGDNSPLHF
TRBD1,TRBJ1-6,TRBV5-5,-,TGTGCCAGCAGCGGAGGGACAGAAAATAATTCACCCCTCCACTTT,CASSGGTENNSPLHF
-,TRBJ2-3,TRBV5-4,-,TGTGCCAGCAGCCCCCCGCGAGGAAATACGCAGTATTTT,CASSPPRGNTQYF
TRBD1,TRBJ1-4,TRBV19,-,TGTGCCAGTAGCCCGGACAGGGGGCGCGTCGGGCATGAAAAACTGTTTTTT,CASSPDRGRVGHEKLFF
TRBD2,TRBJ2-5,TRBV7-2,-,TGTGCCAGCAGCCCACCGGGACTAGCGTGGAAAGAGACCCAGTACTTC,CASSPPGLAWKETQYF
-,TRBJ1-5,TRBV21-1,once,TGTGCCAGCAGCACCCCCGGCAATCAGCCCCAGCATTTT,CASSTPGNQPQHF
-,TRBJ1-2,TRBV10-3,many,TGTGCCATCAGTGAGTCATCCGGGAGGAATTTC,CAISESSGRNF
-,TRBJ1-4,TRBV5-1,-,TGCGCCAGCAGCTTGTTCGGCACAGGCAAGAATGAAAAACTGTTTTTT,CASSLFGTGKNEKLFF
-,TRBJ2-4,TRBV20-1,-,TGCAGTGCTAGTTTCAGGCCCCAAAACATTCAGTACTTC,CSASFRPQNIQYF
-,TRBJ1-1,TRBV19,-,TGTGCCAGTAGAGGAGAGGGGGTGGGCACTGAAGCTTTCTTT,CASRGEGVGTEAFF
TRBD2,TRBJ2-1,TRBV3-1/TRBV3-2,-,TGTGCCAGCAGCCAAGAGGTTTCGAGCGTGTGGACTAGCGGGGGGCCCTACAATGAGCAGTTCTTC,CASSQEVSSVWTSGGPYNEQFF
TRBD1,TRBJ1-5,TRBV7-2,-,TGTGCCAGCAGCTTGGGACAGGGGGGACAGCCCCAGCATTTT,CASSLGQGGQPQHF
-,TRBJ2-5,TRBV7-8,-,TGTGCCAGCAGCTCGCCTAGACAGGTCGAGACCCAGTACTTC,CASSSPRQVETQYF
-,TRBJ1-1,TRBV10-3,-,TGTGCGACCCTTGGGCATGAGACAGTCAACACTGAAGCTTTCTTT,CATLGHETVNTEAFF
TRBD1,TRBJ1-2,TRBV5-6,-,TGTGCCAGCAGCCCGGGGGGACAGGATGGCTACACCTTC,CASSPGGQDGYTF
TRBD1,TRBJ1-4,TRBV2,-,TGTGCCAGCACTGTAACAGGGGCCCCTAATGAAAAACTGTTTTTT,CASTVTGAPNEKLFF